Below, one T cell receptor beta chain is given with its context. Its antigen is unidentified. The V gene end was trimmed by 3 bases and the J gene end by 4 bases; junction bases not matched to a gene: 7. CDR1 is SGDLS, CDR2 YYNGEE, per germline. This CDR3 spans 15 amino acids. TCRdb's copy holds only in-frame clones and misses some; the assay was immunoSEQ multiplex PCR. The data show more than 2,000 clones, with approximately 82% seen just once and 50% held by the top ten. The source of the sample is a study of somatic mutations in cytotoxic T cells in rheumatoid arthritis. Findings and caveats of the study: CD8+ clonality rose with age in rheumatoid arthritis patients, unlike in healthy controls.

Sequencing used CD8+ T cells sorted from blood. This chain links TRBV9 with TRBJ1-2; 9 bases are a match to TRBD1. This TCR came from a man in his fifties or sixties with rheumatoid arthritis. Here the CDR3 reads CASSANDRGSYGYTF. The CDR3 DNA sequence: TGTGCCAGCAGCGCAAACGACAGGGGGAGCTATGGCTACACCTTC.